This T cell receptor beta chain is from a study of siplizumab effects on memory and regulatory T cells. Whole-study results and caveats: A major contribution to the alloresponse seemed to be made by naive T cells, which seemed more diverse than memory cells.

On this clone itself: Its target is not known.

Here immunoSEQ multiplex PCR was the method, and the copy in TCRdb shows in-frame clones only, minus some. The table has approximately 84,000 clones, 85% to 95% seen once. The V end was cut by 0 bases, the J end by 4 bases, with 20 bases between. The CDR3 spans 17 residues. Per germline, CDR1 SGDLS and CDR2 YYNGEE. V is TRBV9 and J is TRBJ2-7; D is possibly TRBD2 (5 bases). The receptor comes from a human donor in good health. Specimen: CD8+ T cells sorted from blood. The CDR3 sequence: CASSVDPIVSGVYEQYF. The CDR3, as DNA: TGTGCCAGCAGCGTAGACCCGATCGTTTCCGGGGTTTACGAGCAGTACTTC.